This T cell receptor beta chain was sequenced for a study of blood T cell repertoires in COVID-19. Study background: T cells, B-cell-depleted T cells, or PBMCs provided the cDNA or gDNA that served as material.

The CDR3 covers 14 residues. V lost 0 bases, J lost 7 bases, and 11 bases lay in between. CDR1 is SGDLS, CDR2 YYNGEE, per germline. Assay used: immunoSEQ multiplex PCR; TCRdb lists only in-frame clones, some missing. Among roughly 250,000 clones listed, about 90% were seen once. The sequenced material came from PBMCs or T cells enriched from blood (not recorded which). This TCR derives from a young woman who had recovered from COVID-19. The chain employs TRBV9 and TRBJ2-4, with TRBD1 as a possible D gene (5 bases). The CDR3 protein is CASSVESQGNIQYF. CDR3 DNA: TGTGCCAGCAGCGTAGAAAGCCAGGGCAACATTCAGTACTTC.